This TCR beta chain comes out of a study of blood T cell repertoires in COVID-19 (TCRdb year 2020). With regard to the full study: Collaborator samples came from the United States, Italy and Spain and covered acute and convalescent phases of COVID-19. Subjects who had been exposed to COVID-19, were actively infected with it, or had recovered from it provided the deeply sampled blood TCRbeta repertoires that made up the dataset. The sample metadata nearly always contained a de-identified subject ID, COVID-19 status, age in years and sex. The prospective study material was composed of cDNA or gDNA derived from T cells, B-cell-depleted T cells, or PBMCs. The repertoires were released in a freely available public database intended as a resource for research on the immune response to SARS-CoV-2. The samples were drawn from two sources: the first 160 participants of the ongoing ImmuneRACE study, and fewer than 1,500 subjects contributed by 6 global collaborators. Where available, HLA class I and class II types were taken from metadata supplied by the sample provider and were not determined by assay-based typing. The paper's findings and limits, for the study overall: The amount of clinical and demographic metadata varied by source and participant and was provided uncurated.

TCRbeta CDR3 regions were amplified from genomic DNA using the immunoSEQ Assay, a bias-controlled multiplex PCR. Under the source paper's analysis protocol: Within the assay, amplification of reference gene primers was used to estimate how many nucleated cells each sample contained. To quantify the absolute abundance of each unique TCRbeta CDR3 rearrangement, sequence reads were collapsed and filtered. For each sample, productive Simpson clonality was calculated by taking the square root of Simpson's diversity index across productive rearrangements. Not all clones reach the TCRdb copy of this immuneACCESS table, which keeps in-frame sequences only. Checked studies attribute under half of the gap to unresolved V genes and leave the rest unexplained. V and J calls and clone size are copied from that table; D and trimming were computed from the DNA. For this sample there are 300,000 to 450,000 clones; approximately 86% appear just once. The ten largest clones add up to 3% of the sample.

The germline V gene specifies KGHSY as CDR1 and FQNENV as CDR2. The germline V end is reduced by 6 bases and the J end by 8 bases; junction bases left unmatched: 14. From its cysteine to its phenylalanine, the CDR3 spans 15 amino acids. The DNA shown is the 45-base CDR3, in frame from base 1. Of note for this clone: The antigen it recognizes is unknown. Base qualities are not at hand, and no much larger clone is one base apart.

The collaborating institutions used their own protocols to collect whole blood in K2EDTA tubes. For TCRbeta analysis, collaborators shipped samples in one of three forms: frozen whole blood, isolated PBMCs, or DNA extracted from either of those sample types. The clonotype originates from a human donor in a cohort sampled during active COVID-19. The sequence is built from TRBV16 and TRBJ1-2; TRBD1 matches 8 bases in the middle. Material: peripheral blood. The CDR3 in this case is CASSPPGRGRDGYTF. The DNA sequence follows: TGTGCCAGCAGTCCCCCGGGCAGGGGGCGCGACGGCTACACCTTC.